The entry below gives a single TCR beta chain sequence along with its context. This CDR3 spans 15 amino acids. V was cut by 6 bases and J by 5 bases, with 20 bases left in between. Germline V CDR1 and CDR2: SNHLY, FYNNEI. The sample comes from a study of blood T cell repertoires in COVID-19. Across the whole study: Acute and convalescent COVID-19 specimens originated in the United States, Italy and Spain.

In the original processing: Reference gene primers were amplified, and this amplification served to estimate nucleated cell counts. TCRdb's table, derived via immunoSEQ multiplex PCR, lists solely in-frame clones and lacks some. The DNA gave D and trimming, while V, J and clone size come from that table. The data contain roughly 220,000 clones, 80% to 90% of them singletons. Participant reports of clinical history set cohort assignment. Sequenced material: PBMCs or T cells enriched from blood (not recorded which). The chain links TRBV2 to TRBJ2-7, with TRBD2 as a possible D gene (7 bases). The sequence was collected from a woman in her fifties or sixties with acute COVID-19. The CDR3 DNA sequence: TGTGCCAGCAGAGGGAGCTTGACGGGGGGCCACGAGCAGTACTTC. Encoded protein: CASRGSLTGGHEQYF.